This T cell receptor (beta chain) derives from a study of blood T cell repertoires in COVID-19 (dated by TCRdb to about 2020). Concerning the study at large: The collaborator samples originated in the United States, Italy and Spain and spanned the acute and convalescent phases of COVID-19. A freely available public database, intended as a resource for researchers studying the immune response to SARS-CoV-2, is where the repertoires were released. Subjects who had been exposed to COVID-19, were actively infected with it, or had recovered from it provided the deeply sampled blood TCRbeta repertoires that made up the dataset. The samples were drawn from the first 160 participants of the ongoing ImmuneRACE study and from 1,254 subjects provided by 6 global collaborators. A de-identified subject ID, COVID-19 status, age in years and sex were almost always included in the sample metadata. HLA class I and class II types, where available, came from metadata supplied by the sample provider rather than from assay-based typing. The prospective study material was composed of cDNA or gDNA derived from T cells, B-cell-depleted T cells, or PBMCs. What the work shows at the level of the full study, not this receptor alone: The amount of clinical and demographic metadata varied by source and participant and was provided uncurated.

The germline V gene provides CDR1 SQVTM and CDR2 ANQGSEA. The junction shows trimming of 7 bases on V and 9 bases on J, and the gene matches do not reach 9 bases of it. There are 14 amino acids in the CDR3, from cysteine to phenylalanine inclusive. CDR3 DNA is the only sequence kept; it has 42 bases, read in frame from the first base. About this clone itself: Its antigen is currently not known. Base-call qualities are not available, and no considerably larger clone is one nucleotide away.

In the prospective study, participants were 18 to 89 years old, resided in approximately 22 geographic areas of the United States, and were enrolled through a virtual design. To assign participants to cohorts, the prospective study relied on clinical history that participants themselves reported in a screening survey and a study questionnaire. For ImmuneRACE Cohort 3, a participant was defined as recovered based on two consecutive negative NP/OP PCR tests, clearance by a healthcare professional, or resolution of symptoms. Mobile phlebotomists in the prospective study collected whole blood, serum and a nasopharyngeal or oropharyngeal swab from every participant. Prospective study participants could optionally give additional blood draws and questionnaires over an approximately 2-month period. Before DNA extraction, prospective study blood samples were shipped either frozen or at room temperature.

TCRbeta CDR3 regions were amplified from genomic DNA using the immunoSEQ Assay, a bias-controlled multiplex PCR. Turning to the authors' computational methods: The number of nucleated cells in each sample was estimated from the amplification of reference gene primers within the assay. Sequence reads were collapsed and filtered to measure the absolute abundance of every unique TCRbeta CDR3 rearrangement. For each sample, productive Simpson clonality was calculated by taking the square root of Simpson's diversity index across productive rearrangements. TCRdb's version of the immuneACCESS table is confined to in-frame rearrangements and falls short of the full clone set. An unresolved V gene accounts for under half of the shortfall where checked; the remainder is of unknown origin. The V and J calls and clone size are taken from that table; D and trimming were inferred from the DNA. This sample comprises about 310,000 clones, about 91% of them detected only once. The ten most abundant clones make up roughly 8.9% of the sample.

The chain employs TRBV29-1 and TRBJ2-1; 13 central nucleotides agree with TRBD2. The sequence was obtained from a woman aged 40 to 50 who had recovered from COVID-19. Sequencing was performed on PBMCs or T cells enriched from blood (not recorded which). For the CDR3, the sequence is CSAWTSGGVSEQFF. The nucleotide sequence is TGCAGCGCCTGGACTAGCGGGGGAGTTAGTGAGCAGTTCTTC.